This entry is about one TCR beta chain. Its antigen is as yet unknown. The germline V gene has CDR1 LNHDA and CDR2 SQIVND (reference sequence). The CDR3 spans 12 residues. Trimming cost V 8 bases and J 4 bases, with 9 bases left between them. The entry originates in a study of T cell responses to AZD1222 COVID-19 vaccine. Overall study findings and caveats: Spike-wide vaccine-associated CD4 TCRs dominated at 160-218 and 743-854. Reportedly, nearly half the spike-specific TCRs target unmutated variant regions. Most donors were white British, females outnumbered males, and clonal diversity was possibly underestimated.

Generated by immunoSEQ multiplex PCR, the TCRdb table keeps only in-frame clones and is missing some. This table has about 130,000 clones, around 87% appearing once. The source material was peripheral blood, sampled on day 0 of AZD1222 vaccination. V gene TRBV19 combines with J gene TRBJ1-3; no reliable D call. This receptor was identified in an adult in good health. The CDR3 sequence is CASGRNGNTIYF. Written as DNA, the CDR3 is TGTGCCAGTGGGAGGAACGGAAACACCATATATTTT.